The clone carrying this TCR beta chain was seen many times. Its antigen is undetermined. This sample was taken from a study of liver allograft versus peripheral blood T cells. Study as a whole: The authors compared T cell receptor repertoires in transplanted livers with recipients' peripheral blood repertoires.

After removal of 7 bases from V and 4 bases from J, the junction contained 8 bases not matched to a gene. Germline V gene lookup returns CDR1 SGHDT and CDR2 YYEEEE. The CDR3 runs to 14 residues. TCRdb analysed the reads with MiXCR anew, one entry per CDR3 protein. The profile shows 6,000 to 7,000 distinct CDR3 sequences, less than 20% of them singletons. General observations from the study: Within liver allografts, T cell receptor repertoires were reportedly different from those in peripheral blood.

The TCR comes from a human patient who had a liver transplant. Some T cells here may be from the graft donor. This rearrangement joins TRBV5-6 to TRBJ1-1; 9 nucleotides align to TRBD1. The CDR3 protein is CASRMGQGITEAFF. The CDR3 nucleotides read TGTGCCAGCCGCATGGGACAGGGTATCACTGAAGCTTTCTTT.